Each of the 10 T cell receptor beta chains below was sequenced from the same sample in a study of CXCR3-negative and CXCR3-positive naive CD8 T cells. cDNA libraries for TRB were generated by 5' RACE incorporating UMI labels. Reprocessing the 5' RACE reads, TCRdb reports a single entry for every CDR3 protein and omits DNA. In all, the sample yields around 92,000 distinct CDR3 sequences. The sample taken for sequencing was naive CXCR3- CD8+ T cells from blood. Subset of the sample: CD45RO-CCR7+CD27+CD95- naive CD8+ T cells lacking CXCR3 (TNR3-). These receptors originate from a human donor in good health. Some clones in this sample may be carry-over from other donors' samples.

J is TRBJ2-2 and V is TRBV29-1; TCRdb lists TRBD2, though no DNA is available to test this call. Looked up from germline, CDR1 is SQVTM and CDR2 is ANQGSEA. This CDR3 is built from 18 residues. The CDR3 protein is CSVAGLAGGPTNTGELFF.

The J gene is TRBJ2-1, the V gene TRBV7-2; without DNA, the TCRdb call of TRBD1 cannot be checked. Germline CDR1 reads SGHTA; CDR2 reads FQGNSA. CDR3 length: 14 amino acids. CDR3: CASSPLEGGNEQFF.

The CDR3 loop is CATSSLVLQTDTQYF. The rearrangement joins TRBV15 to TRBJ2-3; without DNA, the TCRdb call of TRBD2 cannot be checked. The CDR3 spans 15 residues. The germline gives CDR1 LNHNV, CDR2 YYDKDF (reference sequence).

This CDR3 is CAISETRDDNFYNEQFF. J is TRBJ2-1 and V is TRBV10-3. CDR3 length: 17 residues. CDR1 and CDR2 (germline): ENHRY, SYGVKD.

The V and J genes are TRBV7-9 and TRBJ2-1; no DNA is available, so the TRBD2 call from TCRdb remains unchecked. CDR1 and CDR2 (germline): SEHNR, FQNEAQ (reference sequence). This CDR3 is built from 13 residues. CDR3 amino acids: CASSLGGTNEQFF.

Here the CDR3 reads CASSDPGLEVNEQFF. This chain uses TRBV7-6 with TRBJ2-1; TCRdb picks TRBD2, but there is no DNA to check that call. Germline V gene data show CDR1 as SGHVS and CDR2 as FNYEAQ. This CDR3 is 15 amino acids long.

The chain carries TRBV28 and TRBJ1-5. This CDR3 contains 13 residues. The germline V gene encodes CDR1 MDHEN and CDR2 SYDVKM. CDR3 amino acids: CASRPDEDQPQHF.

The J gene is TRBJ2-2, the V gene TRBV5-1. Germline V lookup: CDR1 SGHRS, CDR2 YFSETQ. The CDR3 has 15 amino acids. The CDR3 loop is CASSLGQTNTGELFF.

The chain employs TRBV6-2 or TRBV6-3 and TRBJ2-1; with no DNA, the TCRdb D assignment of TRBD2 cannot be verified. CDR3 length: 12 residues. CDR1 is MNHEY and CDR2 is SVGEGT in the germline V gene. This CDR3 reads CASSYPRDRLFF.

This rearrangement joins TRBV7-8 to TRBJ2-1; TCRdb selects TRBD1, and the lack of DNA leaves this call unchecked. CDR3 size: 19 residues. Germline lookup yields CDR1 SGHVS and CDR2 FQNEAQ. CDR3 protein: CASSLSYLSIPGGYNEQFF.